The rows below give T cell receptor beta chains drawn from one sample of a study of glioma-infiltrating T cells. TCRdb re-analysed the multiplex PCR reads in MiXCR, keeping a single row per CDR3 protein. The sample records roughly 10,000 distinct CDR3 sequences, 45% to 65% being singletons. The sample taken for sequencing was glioma tissue, nonneoplastic brain tissue, or PBMCs (not recorded which). The receptor source for this set is a human donor with low-grade glioma or glioblastoma, undergoing nonglioma brain surgery, or in good health (not recorded which). CDR3s include the opening cysteine and the closing phenylalanine or tryptophan. A D gene is named only where the DNA matches it firmly. Part of the rows lack a size; the others show once, few, many or a class for expanded clones.

size: .; D: .; V: TRBV28; J: TRBJ2-6; DNA: TGTGCCAGCGTGTCTCGGGGGGCCAACGTCCCGACTTTC; CDR3: CASVSRGANVPTF
size: many; D: .; V: TRBV11-2; J: TRBJ2-5; DNA: TGTGCCAGCAGCTTAGATCGGGAGGAGACCCAGTACTTC; CDR3: CASSLDREETQYF
size: .; D: TRBD1; V: TRBV7-2; J: TRBJ1-5; DNA: TGTGCCAGCAGCCAAGGACAGGCAACAAATCAGCCCCAGCATTTT; CDR3: CASSQGQATNQPQHF
size: once; D: .; V: TRBV7-9; J: TRBJ2-3; DNA: TGTGCCAGCATCCCCCTTAATGCTAGCACAGATACGCAGTATTTT; CDR3: CASIPLNASTDTQYF
size: .; D: TRBD2; V: TRBV14; J: TRBJ2-2; DNA: TGTGCCAGCCCAATTAGCGGGACCCGCACCGGGGAGCTGTTTTTT; CDR3: CASPISGTRTGELFF
size: .; D: .; V: TRBV19; J: TRBJ2-2; DNA: TGTGCCAGTAGTATTGTGTCCTTCGATTCCGGGAAGCTGTTTTTT; CDR3: CASSIVSFDSGKLFF
size: many; D: .; V: TRBV30; J: TRBJ1-5; DNA: TGTGCCTGGAGAGAGGCGCCTGATAGCAATCAGCCCCAGCATTTT; CDR3: CAWREAPDSNQPQHF
size: .; D: .; V: TRBV15; J: TRBJ1-2; DNA: TGTGCCACCAGCCAGCAGGGAGGAGGCTACACCTTC; CDR3: CATSQQGGGYTF
size: few; D: .; V: TRBV29-1; J: TRBJ1-2; DNA: TGCAGCGTCCTGGAAGGCTACACCTTC; CDR3: CSVLEGYTF
size: many; D: .; V: TRBV7-8; J: TRBJ2-5; DNA: TGTGCCAGCAGCTTTGGGGGGCCCATGGAGACCCAGTACTTC; CDR3: CASSFGGPMETQYF
size: many; D: TRBD1; V: TRBV11-2; J: TRBJ2-2; DNA: TGTGCCAGCAGCTTAGCCGCGGGACAGGGGGTCGGAGGGCTGTTTTTT; CDR3: CASSLAAGQGVGGLFF
size: .; D: TRBD1; V: TRBV7-9; J: TRBJ1-1; DNA: TGTACCAGAAGCCAACCGACAGGGGGCACTGAGGCTTTCTTT; CDR3: CTRSQPTGGTEAFF
size: medium-sized; D: .; V: TRBV12-3/TRBV12-4; J: TRBJ2-7; DNA: TGTGCCAGCAGCCTTAATGATTTCGTCAACGAGCAGTACTTC; CDR3: CASSLNDFVNEQYF
size: many; D: TRBD2; V: TRBV5-5; J: TRBJ2-2; DNA: TGTGCCAGCAGGACGATAGCGGGAGGAGCGAACACCGGGGAGCTGTTTTTT; CDR3: CASRTIAGGANTGELFF
size: .; D: TRBD2; V: TRBV19; J: TRBJ2-1; DNA: TGTGCCAGTAGTGATGGGGGTAGCGGGAGCAGGGGAGGTGAGCAGTTCTTC; CDR3: CASSDGGSGSRGGEQFF
size: many; D: .; V: TRBV5-1; J: TRBJ1-2; DNA: TGCGCCAGCAGCTTAAATAGGGGCTATGGCTACACCTTC; CDR3: CASSLNRGYGYTF
size: once; D: .; V: TRBV19; J: TRBJ1-5; DNA: TGTGCCAGTAGTGCCCGATCGACTCAGCCCCAAGATTTT; CDR3: CASSARSTQPQDF
size: .; D: .; V: TRBV29-1; J: TRBJ2-3; DNA: TGCAGCGCTCTCTTGGACGATAAGAAGTTCTTC; CDR3: CSALLDDKKFF
size: once; D: .; V: TRBV15; J: TRBJ1-6; DNA: TGTGCCACCAGCAGATCGGACGGAACTCGGAATAATTCAACCCTCCACTTT; CDR3: CATSRSDGTRNNSTLHF
size: medium-sized; D: .; V: TRBV4-2; J: TRBJ2-1; DNA: TGTGCCAGCAGCCAAGATCTAGGCCCAGTGAATGAGCAGTTCTTC; CDR3: CASSQDLGPVNEQFF
size: medium-sized; D: .; V: TRBV2; J: TRBJ2-1; DNA: TGTGCCAGCAGTGAAGCGCAGTTAGTAGATGAGCAGTTCTTC; CDR3: CASSEAQLVDEQFF
size: .; D: .; V: TRBV12-3/TRBV12-4; J: TRBJ2-5; DNA: TGTGCCAGCACCCTCGGAGTAGAGGAGACCCGGTACTTC; CDR3: CASTLGVEETRYF
size: medium-sized; D: .; V: TRBV28; J: TRBJ1-1; DNA: TGTGCCAGCAGTTCCTATGGGGTTGAGGGGAGCACTGAAGCTTTCTTT; CDR3: CASSSYGVEGSTEAFF
size: medium-sized; D: .; V: TRBV6-2/TRBV6-3; J: TRBJ2-7; DNA: TGTGCCAGCAGTACCCCTACGGCGAGCTCCTACGAGCAGTACTTC; CDR3: CASSTPTASSYEQYF